Detailed here is one TCR beta chain. The data were obtained in a study of blood T cell repertoires in COVID-19. Study information: The analysed material was cDNA or gDNA that came from T cells, B-cell-depleted T cells, or PBMCs.

Original data processing: Reference gene primer amplification gave estimated nucleated cell counts. The protocol was immunoSEQ multiplex PCR, while the TCRdb copy is restricted to in-frame clones and leaves out a portion. The D gene and trimming were derived from the DNA, and the V and J assignments and clone size from that table. The data hold 75,000 to 95,000 clones, with 65% to 85% observed a single time. The CDR3 covers 12 residues. The V end lost 5 bases, the J end lost 7 bases, and 9 bases lay between the germline ends. The specimen sequenced was peripheral blood. The chain is built from TRBV12-3 or TRBV12-4 and TRBJ1-5, with D perhaps TRBD1 (5 bases). The sequence was collected from a man in his sixties with acute or convalescent COVID-19. The CDR3 DNA reads as TGTGCCAGCAGTGCGGGGGGACAGCCCCAGCATTTT. This codes for CASSAGGQPQHF.